This TCR beta chain appears in the sequencing data of a study of cytomegalovirus exposure and HLA in healthy donors listed by TCRdb under 2017. The study in broad terms: According to a later analysis, one platform produced both the roughly 110 validation repertoires and the roughly 640 repertoires of the first cohort. The study was designed to test whether signatures of past pathogen exposure could be identified by cataloging public T cell receptors. In addition to the first cohort of around 670 subjects, a separate validation cohort of approximately 110 different subjects was used. High-throughput TCR immunosequencing, statistical association of individual TCRs with disease status, and machine learning were combined to predict cytomegalovirus infection status. Beyond this particular receptor, the publication reports: The classifier was reported to diagnose cytomegalovirus status with high specificity and sensitivity in both the original cohort and the validation cohort. The authors suggested that the approach could potentially be extended to other disease states and immunological phenotypes. The study listed approximately 150 TCR beta chains as associated with cytomegalovirus. A later analysis lacked HLA typing for the validation cohort, so it scored co-occurrence in that cohort across all 110 or so repertoires. Most TCR sequences were observed very rarely across donors, whereas some public TCRs were present in many individuals. Subsequent analysis determined that TCRs grouped into clusters in the first cohort also showed a tendency toward co-occurrence across the 120 or so validation repertoires, and approximately 94% of cluster scores exceeded 0. In vitro tests confirmed that three of the cytomegalovirus-associated TCR beta chains recognize cytomegalovirus antigens.

Comments on this clone: There is no known antigen for this receptor. No much larger clone exists at a distance of one base, and base qualities are not known.

Spanning cysteine to phenylalanine, the CDR3 consists of 14 amino acids. The retained sequence is limited to the CDR3, 42 bases, with the frame set at the first base. The germline V gene gives CDR1 as SGHRS and CDR2 as YFSETQ. Deletion took 3 bases off V and 0 bases off J, with a span of 10 bases between the germline ends. Library preparation employed the immunoSEQ multiplex PCR assay. In the original analysis: A statistical classification framework was built to diagnose cytomegalovirus status from the catalog of TCR beta chain sequences. The clones in this table, taken by TCRdb from immuneACCESS, are in-frame only. Not every clone is retained; where verified, under half of the shortfall comes from an unresolved V gene, and the cause of the rest is unknown. That table gives V, J and clone size, and the DNA gave D and trimming. The sample table holds around 63,000 clones, of which 89% were seen once. The biggest ten clones account for 0.95% to 1.5% of the sample.

Donors formed part of the validation cohort, which comprised 120 or so subjects and was distinct from the first cohort of under 750 subjects. The source material was PBMCs. Recombination linked TRBV5-1 to TRBJ2-7, and possibly TRBD1, on 6 matching bases. The TCR originated in a woman between 18 and 29 years old in good health and CMV-seronegative. In nucleotide form, the sequence is TGCGCCAGCAGCTCCCCGACAGGCTCCTACGAGCAGTACTTC. It encodes CASSSPTGSYEQYF. Supplemented by the reference TRBV5-1 and TRBJ2-7 proteins around the CDR3, the complete variable domain is KAGVTQTPRYLIKTRGQQVTLSCSPISGHRSVSWYQQTPGQGLQFLFEYFSETQRNKGNFPGRFSGRQFSNSRSEMNVSTLELGDSALYLCASSSPTGSYEQYFGPGTRLTVT.